These T cell receptor beta chains were read from a single sample in a study of control samples from healthy donors and cancer patients. Using immunoSEQ multiplex PCR, the repertoire was profiled, and TCRdb retains in-frame clones only, with some absent. This sample has 150,000 to 160,000 clones; about 94% occur once, and the top ten carry approximately 6.1%. The sequenced sample was blood. These receptor sequences come from a man aged 35 to 55 in good health. Both conserved end residues are trimmed from each CDR3. Each record gives: V gene, CDR3 protein.

V gene: TRBV5-1
CDR3 protein: ASKRDRVTSYEQY

V gene: TRBV6-5
CDR3 protein: ASSYSGRSYGYT

V gene: TRBV5-5
CDR3 protein: ASSPAGDTQY

V gene: TRBV6-6
CDR3 protein: ASSYRHGGEAF

V gene: TRBV6-5
CDR3 protein: ASSYSRGGTEAF

V gene: TRBV14
CDR3 protein: ASSQGQTAGKLF

V gene: TRBV7-8
CDR3 protein: ASSRGLSEVVEKLF

V gene: TRBV5-1
CDR3 protein: ASSYAGADTEAF

V gene: TRBV6-6
CDR3 protein: ASTIEGLRQPQH

V gene: TRBV7-9
CDR3 protein: ASNNGGQGLDEQY

V gene: TRBV19
CDR3 protein: ASSRDRSSYNSPLH

V gene: TRBV28
CDR3 protein: ASSLKGGAGNTIY

V gene: TRBV7-9
CDR3 protein: ASSSTTVEAF

V gene: TRBV19
CDR3 protein: ATNFGANTEAF

V gene: TRBV11-3
CDR3 protein: ASAHRDSPYEQY

V gene: TRBV5-1
CDR3 protein: ASSGYISGAANEKLF

V gene: TRBV6-5
CDR3 protein: ASSNRGNSPLH

V gene: TRBV28
CDR3 protein: ASSFSEATNEKLF

V gene: TRBV7-9
CDR3 protein: AGHGGDRLNEKLF

V gene: TRBV19
CDR3 protein: ASSIAGTGPNYGYT

V gene: TRBV5-5
CDR3 protein: ASSFDGRYTDTQY

V gene: TRBV5-1
CDR3 protein: ASSDGGVTQY

V gene: TRBV28
CDR3 protein: ASRPDRGGNQPQH

V gene: TRBV7-2
CDR3 protein: ASSLARWGTDTQY

V gene: TRBV30
CDR3 protein: AWSEPFSGNTIY

V gene: TRBV18
CDR3 protein: ASSPSGDWETQY

V gene: TRBV5-4
CDR3 protein: ASQKGQGSYEQY

V gene: TRBV30
CDR3 protein: AWSGGAGNTIY

V gene: TRBV5-1
CDR3 protein: ASSLLGVDTEAF

V gene: TRBV28
CDR3 protein: ASSPFPGSMNTEAF

V gene: TRBV6-6
CDR3 protein: ASSFKAGGTGELF

V gene: TRBV18
CDR3 protein: ASSPLGGGEAF

V gene: TRBV30
CDR3 protein: AWSVRETQY

V gene: TRBV2
CDR3 protein: ASSRDREDEQY

V gene: TRBV5-4
CDR3 protein: ASSGGLLLNYGYT

V gene: TRBV10-3
CDR3 protein: AISEGRGGYGYT

V gene: TRBV24-1
CDR3 protein: ATSQGPDRKAF

V gene: TRBV5-6
CDR3 protein: ASSFGTGNQPQH

V gene: TRBV5-6
CDR3 protein: ASSLGGTGTDTQY

V gene: TRBV7-3
CDR3 protein: ASSLRGDRVYGYT

V gene: TRBV6-2/TRBV6-3
CDR3 protein: ASSYGRTGNLITYEQY

V gene: TRBV6-5
CDR3 protein: ASRGRPNQPQH